Included here is one T cell receptor beta chain sequence, with context. Produced via immunoSEQ multiplex PCR; TCRdb's table is partial and in-frame only. The data show 35,000 to 45,000 clones, with around nine tenths seen just once and approximately 2.4% held by the top ten. This CDR3 contains 12 residues. V lost 6 bases, J lost 4 bases, and 0 bases stayed unmatched. The sample belongs to a study of blood T cell repertoires in COVID-19. This sequence originates from a human donor in a cohort sampled during active COVID-19. The chain recombines TRBV12-3 or TRBV12-4 with TRBJ2-1; 7 nucleotides agree with TRBD1. What was sequenced was peripheral blood. The CDR3 reads CASRQGYNEQFF. The CDR3 nucleotides are TGTGCCAGCAGACAGGGGTACAATGAGCAGTTCTTC.